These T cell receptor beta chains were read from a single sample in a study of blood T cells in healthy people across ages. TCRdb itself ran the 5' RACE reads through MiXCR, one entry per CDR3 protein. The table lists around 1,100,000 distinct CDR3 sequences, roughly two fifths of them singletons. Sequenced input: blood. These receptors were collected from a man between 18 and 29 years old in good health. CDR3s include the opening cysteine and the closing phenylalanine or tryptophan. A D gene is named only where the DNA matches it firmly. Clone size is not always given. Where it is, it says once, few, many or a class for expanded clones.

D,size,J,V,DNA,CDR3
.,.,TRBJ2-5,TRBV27,TGTGCCAGCAGTTTCTTTGGTACTTCCAAGTACAATGAGCAGTACTTC,CASSFFGTSKYNEQYF
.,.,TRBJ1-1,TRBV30,TGTGCCTGGTCCGACACCCTGAACACTGAAGCTTTCTTT,CAWSDTLNTEAFF
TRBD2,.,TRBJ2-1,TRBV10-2,TGCGCCAGCAGTGAGGAAGGTAGCGGGGGGGCATCCTACAATGAGCAGTTCTTC,CASSEEGSGGASYNEQFF
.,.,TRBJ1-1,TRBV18,TGTGCCAGCTCACCACCCGGGGGCCAGGACACTGAAGCTTTCTTT,CASSPPGGQDTEAFF
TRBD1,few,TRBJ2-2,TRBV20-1,TGCAGTGCTACAAGGACAGGGGAGTCCGGGGAGCTGTTTTTT,CSATRTGESGELFF
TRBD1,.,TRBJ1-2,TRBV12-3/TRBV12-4,TGTGCCAGCAGTCTTTGGGGACGGGGGGACAGCTATGGCTACACCTTC,CASSLWGRGDSYGYTF
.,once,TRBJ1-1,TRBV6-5,TGTGCCAGCAGCCACACAGGGACCACTGAAGCTTTCTTT,CASSHTGTTEAFF
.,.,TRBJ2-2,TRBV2,TGTGCCAGCAACGGCAGAGAGAACACCGGGGAGCTGTTTTTT,CASNGRENTGELFF
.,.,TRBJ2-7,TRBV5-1,TGCGCCAGCAGCTTGGGCGTTGAGAGCTCCTACGAGCAGTACTTC,CASSLGVESSYEQYF
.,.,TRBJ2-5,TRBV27,TGTGCCAGCGGGCGCCGCAAAGAGACCCAGTACTTC,CASGRRKETQYF
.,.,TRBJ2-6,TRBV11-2,TGTGCCAGCAGCTCGACCAAGGGGTTTTTGAGGGGGGCCAACGTCCTGACTTTC,CASSSTKGFLRGANVLTF
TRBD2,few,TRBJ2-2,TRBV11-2,TGTGCCAGCAGCTTAGAGGCTAGCGGGGCGAACACCGGGGAGCTGTTTTTT,CASSLEASGANTGELFF
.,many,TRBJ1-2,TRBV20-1,TGCAGTGCTAGTATCTCAGGGGAAGGCTATGGCTACACCTTC,CSASISGEGYGYTF
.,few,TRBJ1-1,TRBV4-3,TGCGCCAGCAGCCAAGGCAGGGTGTACACTGAAGCTTTCTTT,CASSQGRVYTEAFF
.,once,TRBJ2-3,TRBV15,TGTGCCACCAGCTTTAATCGTCGCCCGGGGCTGGGAGATACGCAGTATTTT,CATSFNRRPGLGDTQYF
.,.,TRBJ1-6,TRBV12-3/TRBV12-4,TGTGCCAGCAGTTTCGGGGTGGGACCCCATTCACCCCTCCACTTT,CASSFGVGPHSPLHF
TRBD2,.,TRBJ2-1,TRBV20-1,TGCAGTGCTATAGCGGGCCAACGTCCGGGGAATGAGCAGTTCTTC,CSAIAGQRPGNEQFF
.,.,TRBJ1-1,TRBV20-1,TGCAGTGCTAGAGATGGGTTCCCCGCTATGAACACTGAAGCTTTCTTT,CSARDGFPAMNTEAFF
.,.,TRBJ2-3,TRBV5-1,TGTGCCAGCAGCTTAGCTAGCGCAGGCAGCACAGATACGCAGTATTTT,CASSLASAGSTDTQYF
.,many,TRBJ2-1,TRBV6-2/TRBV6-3,TGTGCCACCAGGGCAGCGGCCTCCTACAATGAGCAGTTCTTC,CATRAAASYNEQFF
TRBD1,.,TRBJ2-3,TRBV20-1,TGCGGTGCTAGCCCGGGACAGGGGCTATTTGCGCAGTATTTT,CGASPGQGLFAQYF
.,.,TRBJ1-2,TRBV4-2,TGTGCCAGCAGCCACTACTTACAGGACCCTAACTATGGCTACACCTTC,CASSHYLQDPNYGYTF
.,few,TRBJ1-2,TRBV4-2,TGTGCCAGCAGCCAAGTTTACGTGTATGGCTACACCTTC,CASSQVYVYGYTF
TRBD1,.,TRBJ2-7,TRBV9,TGTGCCAGCAGCGTAGGAGACAGGGGGCCCGAGCAGTACTTC,CASSVGDRGPEQYF
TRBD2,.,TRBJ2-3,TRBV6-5,TGTGCCAGCAGCCGCCGGACTAGCGGGGATCTTACGCAGTATTTT,CASSRRTSGDLTQYF
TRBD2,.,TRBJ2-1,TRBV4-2,TGTGCCAGCAGCCAAGAAGGGGCGGGGGGCTACAATGAGCAGTTCTTC,CASSQEGAGGYNEQFF
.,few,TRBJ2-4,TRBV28,TGTGCCAGCAGCTCTCTGGGGGGGCTAAACATTCAGTACTTC,CASSSLGGLNIQYF
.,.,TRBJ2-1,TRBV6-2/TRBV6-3,TGTGCCAGCAGGTACCCGAACAATGAGCAGTTCTTC,CASRYPNNEQFF
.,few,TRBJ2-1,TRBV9,TGTGCCAGCAGCGTAGGGGGGAGCACCTACAATGAGCAGTTCTTC,CASSVGGSTYNEQFF
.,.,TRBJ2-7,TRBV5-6,TGTGCCAGCAGCTTGGAGGTATCCTCCTACGAGCAGTACTTC,CASSLEVSSYEQYF
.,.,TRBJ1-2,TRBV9,TGTGCCAGCAGCGATGTTGCGGGATACTATGGCTACACCTTC,CASSDVAGYYGYTF
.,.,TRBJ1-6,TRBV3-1,TGTGCCAGCAGCCAAGTCTCCAGCGCAAATAATTCACCCCTCCACTTT,CASSQVSSANNSPLHF
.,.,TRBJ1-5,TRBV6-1,TGTGCCAGCAGTGAAATTCACAGCCGGGGCAATCAGCCCCAGCATTTT,CASSEIHSRGNQPQHF
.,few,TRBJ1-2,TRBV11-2,TGTGCCAGCAGCTTTCTCAGGGTTGTTGGCTACACCTTC,CASSFLRVVGYTF
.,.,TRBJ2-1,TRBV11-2,TGTGCCAGCACTTCCGGGACCCTCTCCTACAATGAGCAGTTCTTC,CASTSGTLSYNEQFF
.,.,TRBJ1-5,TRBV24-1,TGTGCCACCAGTGATTTTACGAGGTCTCAGCCCCAGCATTTT,CATSDFTRSQPQHF
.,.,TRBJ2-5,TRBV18,TGTGCCAGCTCACACAGGGGCGCGGGGGAGACCCAGTACTTC,CASSHRGAGETQYF
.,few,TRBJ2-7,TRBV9,TGTGCCAGCAGCGCCGCAGGGTCCACCTACGAGCAGTACTTC,CASSAAGSTYEQYF
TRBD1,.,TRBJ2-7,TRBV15,TGTGCCACCAGCGTGGGACAGGGGAGCTACAATGAGCAGTACTTC,CATSVGQGSYNEQYF
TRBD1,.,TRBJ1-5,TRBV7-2,TGTGCCAGCAGCTACGGGACAGCCCCCCAGCATTTT,CASSYGTAPQHF
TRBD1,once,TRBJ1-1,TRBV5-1,TGCGCCAGCACCTCCCGACAGGGTATGAACACTGAAGCTTTCTTT,CASTSRQGMNTEAFF
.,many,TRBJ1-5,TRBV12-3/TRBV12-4,TGTGCCAGCAGTTTAGGGTATGGGCAGACAAATCAGCCCCAGCATTTT,CASSLGYGQTNQPQHF
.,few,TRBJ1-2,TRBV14,TGTGCCAGCAGCCGCGAACCGGGGCGCATTAACTATGGCTACACCTTC,CASSREPGRINYGYTF
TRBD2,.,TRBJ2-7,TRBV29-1,TGCAGCGTTGAACTCCCGGGACTATCCTCGTGGCAGTACTTC,CSVELPGLSSWQYF
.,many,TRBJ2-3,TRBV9,TGTGCCAGCAGCGTAGAAAGTCACAGTGGAACCACAGATACGCAGTATTTT,CASSVESHSGTTDTQYF
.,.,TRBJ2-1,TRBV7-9,TGTGCCAGCAGCCGAACCCCAAGGGAATTAGGAGAGACCCAGTTCTTC,CASSRTPRELGETQFF
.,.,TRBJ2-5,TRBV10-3,TGTGCCATCAGTGGGGGGGAGCAAGAGACCCAGTACTTC,CAISGGEQETQYF